Shown below are 21 T cell receptor beta chains from a single sample sequenced in a study of a mutant IDH1 vaccine in newly diagnosed glioma. Sequenced by immunoSEQ multiplex PCR; TCRdb stores in-frame clones only, minus some. The table shows about 29,000 clones, with about 76% occurring only once. The time point here: week 35, safety follow-up. The content of each vaccine dose was 300 ug of mutant IDH1 20-mer peptide, and topical imiquimod accompanied it. No cognate antigen is known for these TCRs. The input for sequencing was PBMCs, taken from a glioma patient whose treatment included an IDH1 peptide vaccine. Receptors originate from a man aged 45-65 years with glioma.

This clone came up once. This sequence joins TRBV2 and TRBJ1-2, with 7 bases identical to TRBD1. Germline CDR1 reads SNHLY; CDR2 reads FYNNEI. The V and J ends lost 7 bases and 11 bases, in that order; junction bases with no gene match: 19. CDR3 length: 15 residues. CDR3 sequence reads: CASIGGTARNLGYTF. The CDR3 DNA reads TGTGCCAGCATTGGGGGGACAGCCCGCAACCTCGGGTACACCTTC.

This clone has more than one count but fewer than ten. The chain combines TRBV29-1 with TRBJ1-5; no clear D. Between the trimmed V and J ends, which lost 1 base and 4 bases, there was a span of 8 bases. The CDR3 spans 13 residues. Germline V gene sequence: CDR1 SQVTM, CDR2 ANQGSEA. The CDR3 sequence is CSVEGAPNQPQHF. CDR3 DNA sequence: TGCAGCGTTGAAGGGGCACCGAATCAGCCCCAGCATTTT.

The chain uses TRBV6-5 and TRBJ1-2, with TRBD1 matching over 9 bases. V was pared by 6 bases and J by 8 bases, with 13 bases of the junction left unmatched. This CDR3 region has 15 residues. Germline values: CDR1 MNHEY, CDR2 SVGAGI. DNA for the CDR3: TGTGCCAGCAGCCCCCGGGTCGGGACAGGGATAGGCTACACCTTC. Protein product: CASSPRVGTGIGYTF.

The V call is TRBV4-1, the J call TRBJ2-7; the D is unclear. The CDR3 spans 15 residues. Trimming took 0 bases from V and 2 from J, leaving 11 bases between them. Germline V lookup: CDR1 MGHRA, CDR2 YSYEKL. The CDR3 loop reads CASSQDQRPPYEQYF. As DNA, the CDR3 is TGCGCCAGCAGCCAAGATCAACGCCCTCCCTACGAGCAGTACTTC.

The V gene is TRBV29-1, the J gene TRBJ1-1; a weak D match, TRBD1 (5 bases). The V end lost 7 bases, the J end lost 5 bases, and 20 bases lay between the germline ends. The germline CDR1 and CDR2 sequences are SQVTM and ANQGSEA. The CDR3 has 14 amino acids. DNA of the CDR3: TGCAGCGGGGCGGGGGGTTTGAGTGGGACTGAAGCTTTCTTT. Protein product: CSGAGGLSGTEAFF.

The chain uses TRBV10-2 and TRBJ2-7, with 13 bases lining up with TRBD2. V lost 4 bases and J lost 6; bases outside the gene matches: 3. The CDR3 is made up of 14 amino acids. Per germline, CDR1 WSHSY and CDR2 SAAADI. Here the CDR3 reads CASSGTSGSVEQYF. CDR3 in DNA: TGCGCCAGCAGTGGGACTAGCGGGAGTGTCGAGCAGTACTTC.

The chain recombines TRBV4-3 with TRBJ1-6; D is possibly TRBD1 (5 bases). V shed 4 bases and J shed 5 bases, with 12 bases lying between them. Germline lookup yields CDR1 LGHNA and CDR2 YSLEER. The CDR3 runs to 15 residues. This CDR3 reads CASSPDSGNNSPLHF. The CDR3 DNA reads TGCGCCAGCAGCCCTGATTCAGGGAATAATTCACCCCTCCACTTT.

The CDR3 here is CASSLLDSGGADEQFF. CDR3 sequence (DNA): TGTGCCAGCAGCCTCTTGGATAGCGGGGGGGCTGATGAGCAGTTCTTC. V gene TRBV13 combines with J gene TRBJ2-1; 11 bases fit TRBD2. The J segment lost 8 bases and the V segment lost 5 bases, leaving 11 bases of the junction unmatched. CDR3 length: 16 residues. Looked up from germline, CDR1 is PRHDT and CDR2 is FYEKMQ (reference sequence).

The chain recombines TRBV15 with TRBJ1-4; D not resolved. The CDR3 has 16 residues. In germline, CDR1 is LNHNV, CDR2 YYDKDF (reference sequence). V was trimmed by 1 base and J by 5 bases, leaving 14 bases between them. The CDR3: CATSRGAGMGNEKLFF. In nucleotides, the CDR3 is TGTGCCACCAGCAGAGGTGCCGGGATGGGGAATGAAAAACTGTTTTTT.

The chain carries TRBV19 and TRBJ1-1; D uncertain. CDR1 is LNHDA, CDR2 SQIVND, per germline (reference sequence). This CDR3 region has 16 residues. V lost 7 bases and J lost 3, with 21 bases in between. As DNA, the CDR3 is TGTGCCAGTACAAACGTCCTCATGGGTGAGGACACTGAAGCTTTCTTT. This codes for CASTNVLMGEDTEAFF. Based on the CDR3 plus reference TRBV19 and TRBJ1-1, the full variable domain is DGGITQSPKYLFRKEGQNVTLSCEQNLNHDAMYWYRQDPGQGLRLIYYSQIVNDFQKGDIAEGYSVSREKKESFPLTVTSAQKNPTAFYLCASTNVLMGEDTEAFFGQGTRLTVV.

The chain links TRBV5-1 to TRBJ2-1, with 10 bases fitting TRBD1. V trimming: 5 bases; J trimming: 2 bases; junction bases outside the gene matches: 7. Germline V CDR1 and CDR2: SGHRS, YFSETQ. The CDR3 loop spans 16 amino acids. This CDR3 reads CASRWTGGYTYNEQFF. The CDR3 nucleotides read TGCGCCAGCAGATGGACAGGGGGTTATACCTACAATGAGCAGTTCTTC.

The V gene is TRBV7-9, the J gene TRBJ2-1, with D possibly matching TRBD2 (5 bases). From germline, CDR1 is SEHNR and CDR2 FQNEAQ (reference sequence). V was shortened by 4 bases and J by 2 bases, with 12 bases between the two germline ends. The CDR3 runs 15 residues. In DNA, the CDR3 is TGTGCCAGCAGCTCCGTTCGGGGAGCCTACAATGAGCAGTTCTTC. Protein sequence: CASSSVRGAYNEQFF.

This chain joins TRBV4-2 and TRBJ1-6; TRBD1 is a possible D gene (5 bases). Trimming removed 0 bases at V and 3 bases at J, with 9 bases between. The CDR3 runs 16 residues. CDR1 is LGHNA, CDR2 YNFKEQ, per germline. The CDR3 is CASSQDLQGYNSPLHF. The CDR3 DNA follows: TGTGCCAGCAGCCAAGATCTCCAGGGCTATAATTCACCCCTCCACTTT.

This chain uses TRBV11-2 with TRBJ2-3; 8 bases fit TRBD2. This CDR3 has 17 amino acids. V was pared by 6 bases and J by 5 bases, with 16 bases of the junction left unmatched. CDR1 and CDR2 from the germline V gene are SGHAT and FQNNGV. CDR3 nucleotide sequence: TGTGCCAGCAGTCCGAGCGGGAGTGAATTGCTTGTAGATACGCAGTATTTT. Translating gives CASSPSGSELLVDTQYF.

J is TRBJ1-2 and V is TRBV19; D not certain. Germline CDR1 is LNHDA and CDR2 is SQIVND (reference sequence). This CDR3 is built from 12 residues. V lost 5 bases and J 9 bases, leaving 13 bases between the germline ends. The CDR3 sequence: CASSPRTASYTF. DNA for the CDR3: TGTGCCAGTAGTCCACGGACCGCGAGCTACACCTTC.

The CDR3 coding sequence is TGTGCCAGCAGCCGGAGGTATTGGGACAGCAACTATGGCTACACCTTC. Its protein is CASSRRYWDSNYGYTF. The chain combines TRBV5-6 with TRBJ1-2, with 7 bases that match TRBD1. The CDR3 contains 16 residues. Germline lookup yields CDR1 SGHDT and CDR2 YYEEEE. J gave up 2 bases and V 4 bases, and 11 bases lay outside the gene matches.

This rearrangement joins TRBV7-2 to TRBJ2-7, with 7 positions matching TRBD2. The CDR3 is 16 amino acids. CDR1 is SGHTA, CDR2 FQGNSA, per germline. The junction had 11 bases not matched to a gene; V was cut back by 2 bases and J by 4 bases. This chain's CDR3 is CASSLKPSSGVYEQYF. CDR3 bases: TGTGCCAGCAGCTTAAAGCCGTCTAGCGGTGTATACGAGCAGTACTTC. Supplemented by reference TRBV7-2 and TRBJ2-7, the full variable domain reads GAGVSQSPSNKVTEKGKDVELRCDPISGHTALYWYRQSLGQGLEFLIYFQGNSAPDKSGLPSDRFSAERTGGSVSTLTIQRTQQEDSAVYLCASSLKPSSGVYEQYFGPGTRLTVT.

The rearrangement joins TRBV2 to TRBJ2-1, with 12 bases fitting TRBD2. Trimming cost V 8 bases and J 7 bases; bases outside gene matches: 9. Germline V gene data show CDR1 as SNHLY and CDR2 as FYNNEI. The CDR3 contains 15 residues. The CDR3 sequence is CASRKTSGSLNEQFF. The DNA of the CDR3 is TGTGCCAGCCGAAAGACTAGCGGGAGTTTGAATGAGCAGTTCTTC.

This chain uses TRBV11-2 with TRBJ1-1, with D tentatively TRBD1 (5 bases). The CDR3 has 15 amino acids. The germline gives CDR1 SGHAT, CDR2 FQNNGV. V gave up 1 base and J gave up 2 bases, with 11 bases separating them. The CDR3 region is CASSLVPGTNTEAFF. The CDR3 DNA reads as TGTGCCAGCAGCTTAGTCCCGGGGACCAACACTGAAGCTTTCTTT.

This chain connects TRBV19 to TRBJ1-1, with D hard to call. The germline V gene encodes CDR1 LNHDA and CDR2 SQIVND (reference sequence). CDR3 length: 12 amino acids. Between the trimmed V and J ends, which lost 7 bases and 4 bases, there was a span of 10 bases. The CDR3 DNA sequence: TGTGCCAGTATAGCCCGGAGCACTGAAGCTTTCTTT. Its translation: CASIARSTEAFF.

V and J are TRBV19 and TRBJ1-6, with D possibly being TRBD1 (6 bases). Between the trimmed V and J ends, which lost 4 bases and 6 bases, there was a span of 7 bases. The germline gives CDR1 LNHDA, CDR2 SQIVND (reference sequence). This CDR3 has 13 amino acids. CDR3 in DNA: TGTGCCAGTAGTAAACAGGGTAATTCACCCCTCCACTTT. This translates into CASSKQGNSPLHF.